The 21 T cell receptor beta chains below all came from one sample that was sequenced in a study of naive and memory T cell subsets. Both TRBC1 and TRBC2 were covered by a beta constant-region primer of two equimolar oligonucleotides. TCRdb reprocessed the UMI-ligation and nested PCR reads with MiXCR, giving one entry per CDR3 protein. Of roughly 140,000 distinct CDR3 sequences in the sample, 17% were seen once. Sequenced sample: naive CD4+ T cells from blood. The origin of the receptors is a human donor in good health.

This clonotype has more than one count but fewer than ten. V usage is TRBV5-1 and J usage is TRBJ2-3, with 10 bases matching TRBD1. Germline CDR1 and CDR2: SGHRS and YFSETQ. The CDR3 has 15 residues. The J segment lost 5 bases and the V segment lost 0 bases, leaving 3 bases of the junction unmatched. The CDR3 spells CASSLGQGAKDTQYF. Written as DNA, the CDR3 is TGCGCCAGCAGCTTGGGACAGGGGGCGAAAGATACGCAGTATTTT.

The table lists this clonotype with a few counts. The chain is built from TRBV28 and TRBJ2-2; D is uncertain. The CDR3 is 12 residues long. Germline-derived CDR1 and CDR2 are MDHEN and SYDVKM. With 3 bases removed from V and 3 bases from J, the gap between germline ends came to 2 bases. The CDR3 coding sequence is TGTGCCAGCAGTTTGGACACCGGGGAGCTGTTTTTT. Translating gives CASSLDTGELFF.

The rearrangement joins TRBV5-1 to TRBJ2-1; a possible D gene is TRBD2 (6 bases). In germline, CDR1 is SGHRS, CDR2 YFSETQ. CDR3 size: 19 residues. The V gene lost 2 bases and the J gene lost 1 base, with 22 bases spanning the gap. The CDR3 DNA sequence: TGCGCCAGCAGCTTCCGTCAGACTAGTTATTTTTCTTCCTACAATGAGCAGTTCTTC. This sequence encodes CASSFRQTSYFSSYNEQFF.

This clonotype was seen more than once but under ten times. The chain joins TRBV5-1 to TRBJ2-2, with D possibly TRBD1 on 6 matching bases. The germline V gene has CDR1 SGHRS and CDR2 YFSETQ. This CDR3 comprises 14 residues. Trimming removed 4 bases at V and 7 bases at J, with 14 bases between. The CDR3: CASSVQGRVGELFF. CDR3 nucleotide sequence: TGCGCCAGCAGCGTACAGGGTCGGGTCGGGGAGCTGTTTTTT.

This chain links TRBV6-6 with TRBJ2-5, with D perhaps TRBD1 or TRBD2 (5 bases each). V lost 2 bases, J lost 7 bases, and 14 bases lay in between. The CDR3 is made up of 14 amino acids. Germline-derived CDR1 and CDR2 are MNHNY and SVGAGI (reference sequence). The CDR3 region has the DNA TGTGCCAGCAGTTACCCGGACGGGGCGAGGACCCAGTACTTC. Residues: CASSYPDGARTQYF.

There are a few counts of this clonotype. The chain combines TRBV12-3 or TRBV12-4 with TRBJ2-1; D is perhaps TRBD1 or TRBD2 (5 bases each). V was shortened by 5 bases and J by 2 bases, with 13 bases between the two germline ends. There are 15 residues in the CDR3. This CDR3 reads CASSPGTQAYNEQFF. The CDR3 DNA follows: TGTGCCAGCAGTCCCGGGACGCAAGCCTACAATGAGCAGTTCTTC.

The chain uses TRBV6-5 and TRBJ2-2; maybe TRBD2 (5 bases). CDR1 is MNHEY, CDR2 SVGAGI, per germline. The CDR3 has 15 amino acids. V dropped 0 bases and J dropped 5 bases, with 10 bases sitting between them. This chain's CDR3 is CASSYSPPGTGELFF. The CDR3 DNA is TGTGCCAGCAGTTACTCACCCCCGGGGACCGGGGAGCTGTTTTTT.

The J gene is TRBJ1-4, the V gene TRBV10-3; 8 bases map to TRBD1. This CDR3 is built from 15 residues. J gave up 5 bases and V 6 bases, and 8 bases lay outside the gene matches. In germline, CDR1 is ENHRY, CDR2 SYGVKD. The CDR3 spells CAIRKEDRGNEKLFF. The CDR3, as DNA: TGTGCCATCAGGAAAGAAGACAGGGGAAATGAAAAACTGTTTTTT.

The rearrangement joins TRBV25-1 to TRBJ1-1, with 8 bases fitting TRBD1. Germline loops: CDR1 MGHDK, CDR2 SYGVNS. V was clipped by 6 bases and J by 4 bases; unmatched bases: 7. This CDR3 spans 14 amino acids. CDR3 nucleotide sequence: TGTGCCAGCAGCGAACGGGACAGGCCCACTGAAGCTTTCTTT. The encoded protein is CASSERDRPTEAFF.

The CDR3 nucleotides are TGCAGTGCTACAGGGGCTGGGGCCAACGTCCTGACTTTC. Protein sequence: CSATGAGANVLTF. V and J are TRBV20-1 and TRBJ2-6; D is possibly TRBD1 (6 bases). V was pared by 4 bases and J by 2 bases, with 6 bases between. There are 13 residues in the CDR3. The V gene's germline CDR1 is DFQATT and CDR2 SNEGSKA (reference sequence).

The chain links TRBV19 to TRBJ2-1, with TRBD2 matching over 7 bases. The CDR3 spans 15 residues. With 5 bases clipped from V and 5 bases from J, the junction kept 9 bases outside the gene matches. From germline, CDR1 is LNHDA and CDR2 SQIVND (reference sequence). CDR3 amino acids: CASSVAGIKNNEQFF. CDR3 DNA: TGTGCCAGTAGTGTAGCGGGCATAAAAAACAATGAGCAGTTCTTC.

This clonotype was counted only a few times. This chain uses TRBV12-3 or TRBV12-4 with TRBJ2-5; 8 nucleotides agree with TRBD1. J gave up 1 base and V 3 bases, and 7 bases lay outside the gene matches. The CDR3 runs 16 residues. The CDR3 DNA reads TGTGCCAGCAGTTTGCAGGACAGGGTTCCCCAAGAGACCCAGTACTTC. The encoded protein is CASSLQDRVPQETQYF.

The chain employs TRBV20-1 and TRBJ2-1; TRBD2 agrees at 11 bases. The CDR3 covers 18 residues. With V trimmed by 3 bases and J by 0 bases, 10 bases remained unmatched. Germline CDR1 DFQATT, CDR2 SNEGSKA (reference sequence). CDR3 protein: CSASLDTSGSFSYNEQFF. The DNA for the CDR3 is TGCAGTGCTAGCCTAGATACTAGCGGGAGTTTCTCCTACAATGAGCAGTTCTTC.

This clonotype was found a few times. J is TRBJ1-1 and V is TRBV28; the D is unclear. Germline-derived CDR1 and CDR2 are MDHEN and SYDVKM. Between the trimmed V and J ends, which lost 2 bases and 5 bases, there was a span of 15 bases. This CDR3 is built from 15 residues. DNA for the CDR3: TGTGCCAGCAGTTTAGGTAGGGCAGGAGGAACTGAAGCTTTCTTT. This codes for CASSLGRAGGTEAFF. The whole variable domain, filled in from reference TRBV28 and TRBJ1-1, reads DVKVTQSSRYLVKRTGEKVFLECVQDMDHENMFWYRQDPGLGLRLIYFSYDVKMKEKGDIPEGYSVSREKKERFSLILESASTNQTSMYLCASSLGRAGGTEAFFGQGTRLTVV.

This rearrangement joins TRBV5-8 to TRBJ2-5; a possible D gene is TRBD2 (5 bases). CDR3 length equals 14 residues. The germline gives CDR1 SGHTS, CDR2 YDEGEE. The V end lost 0 bases, the J end lost 7 bases, and 13 bases lay between the germline ends. DNA for the CDR3: TGTGCCAGCAGCTTGGTTTATGGACTCGGGACCCAGTACTTC. Translated, it gives CASSLVYGLGTQYF.

The chain recombines TRBV12-5 with TRBJ2-7; 7 nucleotides align to TRBD2. This CDR3 has 15 amino acids. Per the germline V gene, CDR1 is LGHNT and CDR2 is FRNRAP. Trimming cost V 3 bases and J 0 bases; bases outside gene matches: 5. CDR3 amino acids: CASGFGGSLSYEQYF. DNA for the CDR3: TGTGCTAGTGGTTTTGGCGGGAGTCTCTCCTACGAGCAGTACTTC.

This clonotype has more than one count but fewer than ten. V gene TRBV29-1 combines with J gene TRBJ1-2, with D possibly being TRBD1 (6 bases). The CDR3 is 15 amino acids. The V gene lost 5 bases and the J gene lost 0 bases, with 16 bases spanning the gap. Germline V gene data show CDR1 as SQVTM and CDR2 as ANQGSEA. The CDR3 coding sequence is TGCAGCGTTTACCCGACAGGACATACTAACTATGGCTACACCTTC. The encoded protein is CSVYPTGHTNYGYTF.

This clonotype has more than one count but fewer than ten. This chain connects TRBV5-1 to TRBJ2-5, with no clear D. Germline CDR1 SGHRS, CDR2 YFSETQ. The length of the CDR3 is 17 residues. Trimming stripped 0 bases from V and 3 bases from J, with 18 bases between. The chain's CDR3 is CASSLATDRSVKETQYF. DNA of the CDR3: TGCGCCAGCAGCTTGGCCACGGACCGAAGTGTTAAAGAGACCCAGTACTTC.

This clonotype was found a few times. The chain employs TRBV20-1 and TRBJ1-2; no firm D call. Germline loops: CDR1 DFQATT, CDR2 SNEGSKA (reference sequence). This CDR3 has 11 amino acids. V lost 4 bases and J lost 1, with 4 bases in between. This CDR3 is CSATDNYGYTF. The CDR3 DNA sequence: TGCAGTGCTACAGATAACTATGGCTACACCTTC.

The chain recombines TRBV12-3 or TRBV12-4 with TRBJ2-5; D gene uncertain. The CDR3 extends over 12 amino acids. With 3 bases removed from V and 5 bases from J, the gap between germline ends came to 7 bases. CDR3 nucleotides: TGTGCCAGCAGTTTGTCGCGGGAGACCCAGTACTTC. As protein: CASSLSRETQYF.

This clonotype was counted only a few times. The chain carries TRBV7-9 and TRBJ2-6; TRBD2 aligns across 10 bases. The germline V gene has CDR1 SEHNR and CDR2 FQNEAQ (reference sequence). The J segment lost 3 bases and the V segment lost 0 bases, leaving 8 bases of the junction unmatched. This CDR3 is built from 19 residues. The CDR3 nucleotides read TGTGCCAGCAGCTTAGCTTCTAGCGGGAGAGGTTGTGGGGCCAACGTCCTGACTTTC. As protein: CASSLASSGRGCGANVLTF.